A selection of T cell receptor beta chains follows, all from one sample in a study of T cells in Graves' hyperthyroidism and ophthalmopathy. TCRdb used MiXCR to reprocess the multiplex PCR reads, holding one entry per CDR3 protein. The sample has about 380,000 distinct CDR3 sequences, approximately 17% seen once. Sequencing used blood. The receptors stem from a man in his late teens or twenties with Graves' ophthalmopathy. CDR3s include the opening cysteine and the closing phenylalanine or tryptophan. The size field is filled for only some rows; it gives once, few, many or a size class.

v_call clone_size cdr3_aa
TRBV7-2 many CASSWGTGAALYEQYF
TRBV27 many CASRPSGHNYGYTF
TRBV3-1 many CASSGTGGFKAGNTIYF
TRBV19 NA CASSIVGTGFNYGHTF
TRBV28 NA CASSLGGLAGGIDTQYF
TRBV12-3/TRBV12-4 NA CASSLSRGLTDTQYF
TRBV2 many CASALDPLGTQYF
TRBV29-1 NA CSVEELAKNIQYF
TRBV6-1 many CASSPGTDGYTF
TRBV20-1 many CSARDRQRLSYEQYF
TRBV7-8 many CASSLGTGAEKLFF
TRBV5-6 few CASSLYWAGELFF
TRBV15 many CATSRDRVLTEAFF
TRBV15 many CATSRDPGPEAFF
TRBV11-2 many CASSLGLLAGGRGETQYF